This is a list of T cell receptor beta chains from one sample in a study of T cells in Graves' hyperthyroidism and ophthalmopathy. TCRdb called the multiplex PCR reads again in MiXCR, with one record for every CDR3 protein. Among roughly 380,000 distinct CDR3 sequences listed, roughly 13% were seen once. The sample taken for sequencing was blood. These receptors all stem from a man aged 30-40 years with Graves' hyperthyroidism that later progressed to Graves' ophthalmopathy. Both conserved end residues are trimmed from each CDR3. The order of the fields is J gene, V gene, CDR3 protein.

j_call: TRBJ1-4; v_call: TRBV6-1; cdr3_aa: ASSPYTATNEKLF
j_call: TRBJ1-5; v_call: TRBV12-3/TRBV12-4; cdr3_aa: ASSERVSNQPQH
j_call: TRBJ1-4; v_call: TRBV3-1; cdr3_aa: ASSQEAFLNEKLF
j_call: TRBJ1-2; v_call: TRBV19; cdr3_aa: ASRPPGQHISIYGYT
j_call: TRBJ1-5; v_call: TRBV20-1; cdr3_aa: SAIRRFNQPQH
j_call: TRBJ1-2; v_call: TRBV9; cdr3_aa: ASSVDDYGYT
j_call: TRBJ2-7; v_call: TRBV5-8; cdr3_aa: ASSKDSPLYEQY
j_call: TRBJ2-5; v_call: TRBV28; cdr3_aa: ASRTYVVGGAGQETQY
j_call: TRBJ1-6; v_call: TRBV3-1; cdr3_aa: ASSQGLGAPLH
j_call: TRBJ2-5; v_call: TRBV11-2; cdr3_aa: ASSLGGLKKETQY
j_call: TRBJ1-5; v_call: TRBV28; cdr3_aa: ASSTPNWGNQPQH
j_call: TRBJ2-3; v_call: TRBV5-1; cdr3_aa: ASSRTLQAGGVDTQY
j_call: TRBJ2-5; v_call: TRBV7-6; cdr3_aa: ASSLGAPRRETQY
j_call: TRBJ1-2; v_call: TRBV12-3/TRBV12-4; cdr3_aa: ASSPNRGAYYGYT
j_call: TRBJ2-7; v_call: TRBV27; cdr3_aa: ASSFQGTSYEQY
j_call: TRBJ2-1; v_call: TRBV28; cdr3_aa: ASSRTGNNEQF
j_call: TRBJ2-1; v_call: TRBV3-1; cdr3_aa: ASSLGQGAVNEQF
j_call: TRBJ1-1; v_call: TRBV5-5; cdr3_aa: ASSSGLGTEAF